The present TCR beta chain was sequenced within a study of cytomegalovirus exposure and HLA in healthy donors. Study results and caveats: Later work found that TCR association rates differed between HLA loci; DRB1 had the most and HLA-C the fewest. The classifier reportedly diagnosed cytomegalovirus status with high specificity and sensitivity. A further, later analysis showed that HLA-associated TCR beta chains (compared with equally common others) were more clonally expanded.

Researchers ran the PCR with 60 Vbeta and 13 Jbeta primers. The assay was immunoSEQ multiplex PCR, and TCRdb's table has in-frame clones only and misses some. The sample carries some 150,000 clones, 70% recorded once. The germline gives CDR1 SGHRS, CDR2 YFSETQ. Unmatched junction bases numbered 4, after V lost 1 base and J lost 8 bases. The CDR3 has 15 amino acids. Points on this clone: The antigen remains unidentified.

This sequence originates from a woman aged 25-40 years in good health and CMV-seronegative. Material: PBMCs. This chain joins TRBV5-1 and TRBJ2-1, with 12 bases lining up with TRBD2. The chain's CDR3 is CASSLRTSGDDEQFF. Written as DNA, the CDR3 is TGCGCCAGCAGCTTGAGGACTAGCGGGGACGATGAGCAGTTCTTC.